The 6 T cell receptor beta chains below come from one sample, sequenced in a study of blood T cells in healthy people across ages. Using a J-beta primer mix together with a sample-barcoded 5' primer, a second PCR was run for about 6 to 11 cycles. From the 5' RACE reads, TCRdb called clonotypes with MiXCR, one entry per CDR3 protein. This table holds hundreds of thousands of distinct CDR3 sequences, roughly three fifths found once. The sequencing sample was made of blood. These receptor sequences come from a man in his forties in good health.

The rearrangement uses TRBV20-1 and TRBJ1-5, with a tentative D call TRBD1 (6 bases). V was cut by 5 bases and J by 3 bases, with 17 bases left in between. This CDR3 has 15 residues. Germline V CDR1 and CDR2: DFQATT, SNEGSKA (reference sequence). CDR3 in amino acids: CSAEAPTGNNQPQHF. The CDR3 coding sequence is TGCAGTGCTGAGGCGCCTACAGGGAACAATCAGCCCCAGCATTTT.

This clonotype was picked up a small number of times. This chain joins TRBV4-2 and TRBJ2-5, with 8 bases identical to TRBD1. V shed 3 bases and J 2 bases; nucleotides not matched to a gene: 5. This CDR3 is 15 amino acids long. The V gene's germline CDR1 is LGHNA and CDR2 YNFKEQ. CDR3 DNA: TGTGCCAGCAGCCATGCCCGGACAGGGCAAGAGACCCAGTACTTC. It yields the protein CASSHARTGQETQYF.

The chain joins TRBV7-2 to TRBJ2-4; 13 positions agree with TRBD2. Germline V lookup: CDR1 SGHTA, CDR2 FQGNSA. The length of the CDR3 is 14 residues. V was pared by 5 bases and J by 13 bases, with 8 bases of the junction left unmatched. The CDR3 region is CASSLGLAGVAQYF. CDR3 sequence (DNA): TGTGCCAGCAGCCTCGGACTAGCGGGAGTGGCGCAGTACTTC. Full variable domain (outside the CDR3, taken from reference TRBV7-2 and TRBJ2-4): GAGVSQSPSNKVTEKGKDVELRCDPISGHTALYWYRQSLGQGLEFLIYFQGNSAPDKSGLPSDRFSAERTGGSVSTLTIQRTQQEDSAVYLCASSLGLAGVAQYFGAGTRLSVL.

V and J are TRBV6-1 and TRBJ1-1; perhaps TRBD1 as D (6 bases). Germline V gene data show CDR1 as MNHNS and CDR2 as SASEGT. Trimming took off 5 bases at V and 5 bases at J, with 18 bases between the two ends. The CDR3 is made up of 15 amino acids. As DNA, the CDR3 is TGTGCCAGCAGTTCCCGAGTGGGGGGGCAGACTGAAGCTTTCTTT. As protein: CASSSRVGGQTEAFF.

This chain uses TRBV2 with TRBJ2-1; D may correspond to TRBD1 or TRBD2 (6 bases each). CDR3 length equals 13 residues. Germline CDR1 reads SNHLY; CDR2 reads FYNNEI. V shed 8 bases and J shed 9 bases, with 17 bases lying between them. The CDR3 nucleotides are TGTGCCAGCTCGGAGAGGGGGGCCGGTGAGCAGTTCTTC. Encoded protein: CASSERGAGEQFF.

Ten or more counts support this clonotype. The chain couples TRBV5-1 to TRBJ2-6; TRBD1 matches 8 bases. The junction had 6 bases not matched to a gene; V was cut back by 3 bases and J by 4 bases. Germline CDR1 is SGHRS and CDR2 is YFSETQ. The CDR3 extends over 16 amino acids. DNA for the CDR3: TGCGCCAGCAGCTCCGGACAGGGTTCAGGGGCCAACGTCCTGACTTTC. It encodes CASSSGQGSGANVLTF.